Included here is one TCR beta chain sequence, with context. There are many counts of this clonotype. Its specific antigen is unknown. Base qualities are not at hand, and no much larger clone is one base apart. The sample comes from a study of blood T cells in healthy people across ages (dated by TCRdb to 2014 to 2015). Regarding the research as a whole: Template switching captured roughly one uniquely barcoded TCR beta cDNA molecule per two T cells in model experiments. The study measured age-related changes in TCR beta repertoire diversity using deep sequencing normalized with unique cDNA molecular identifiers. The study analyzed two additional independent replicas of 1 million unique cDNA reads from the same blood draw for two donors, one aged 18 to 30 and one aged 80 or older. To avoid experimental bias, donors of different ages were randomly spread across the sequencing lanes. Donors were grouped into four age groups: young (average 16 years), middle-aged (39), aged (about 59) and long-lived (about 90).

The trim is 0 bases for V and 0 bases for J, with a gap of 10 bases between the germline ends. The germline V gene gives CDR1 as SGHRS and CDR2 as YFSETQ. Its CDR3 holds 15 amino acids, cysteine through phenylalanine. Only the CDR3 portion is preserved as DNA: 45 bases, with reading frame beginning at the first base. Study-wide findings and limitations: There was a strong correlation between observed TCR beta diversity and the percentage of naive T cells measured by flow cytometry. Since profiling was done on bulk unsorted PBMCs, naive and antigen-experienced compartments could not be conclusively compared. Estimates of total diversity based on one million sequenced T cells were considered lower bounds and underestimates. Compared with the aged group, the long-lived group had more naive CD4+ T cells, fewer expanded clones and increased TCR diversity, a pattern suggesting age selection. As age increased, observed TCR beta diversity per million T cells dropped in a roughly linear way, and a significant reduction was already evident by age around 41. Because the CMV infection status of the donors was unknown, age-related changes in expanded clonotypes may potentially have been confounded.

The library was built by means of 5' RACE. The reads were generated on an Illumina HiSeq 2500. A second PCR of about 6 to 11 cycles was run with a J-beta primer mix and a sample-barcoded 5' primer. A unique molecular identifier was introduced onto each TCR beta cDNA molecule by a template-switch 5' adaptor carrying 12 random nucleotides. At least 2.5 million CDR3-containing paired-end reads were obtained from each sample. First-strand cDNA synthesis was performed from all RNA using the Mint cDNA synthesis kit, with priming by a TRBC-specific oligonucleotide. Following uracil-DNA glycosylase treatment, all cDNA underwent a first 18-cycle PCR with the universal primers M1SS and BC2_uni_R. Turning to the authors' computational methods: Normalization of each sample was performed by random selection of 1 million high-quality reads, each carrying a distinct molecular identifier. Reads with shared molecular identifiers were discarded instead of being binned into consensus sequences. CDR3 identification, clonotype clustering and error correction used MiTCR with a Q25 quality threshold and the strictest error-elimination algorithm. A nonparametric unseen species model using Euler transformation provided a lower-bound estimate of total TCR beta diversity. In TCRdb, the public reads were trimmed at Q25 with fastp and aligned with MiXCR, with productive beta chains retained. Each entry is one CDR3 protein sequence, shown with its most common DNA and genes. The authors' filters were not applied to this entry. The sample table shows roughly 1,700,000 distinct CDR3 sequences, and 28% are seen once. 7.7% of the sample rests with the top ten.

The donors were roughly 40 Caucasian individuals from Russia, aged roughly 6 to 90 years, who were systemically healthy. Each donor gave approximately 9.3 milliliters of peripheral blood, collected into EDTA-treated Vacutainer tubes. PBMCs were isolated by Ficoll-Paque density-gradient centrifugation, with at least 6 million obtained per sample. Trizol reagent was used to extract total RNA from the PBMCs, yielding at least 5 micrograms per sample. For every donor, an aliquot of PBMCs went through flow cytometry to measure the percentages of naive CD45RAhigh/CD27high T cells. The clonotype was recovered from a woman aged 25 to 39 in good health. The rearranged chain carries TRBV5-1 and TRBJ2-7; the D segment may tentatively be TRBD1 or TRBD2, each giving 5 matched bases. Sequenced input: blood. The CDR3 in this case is CASSLVGTDSYEQYF. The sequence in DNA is TGCGCCAGCAGCTTGGTAGGGACGGACTCCTACGAGCAGTACTTC.